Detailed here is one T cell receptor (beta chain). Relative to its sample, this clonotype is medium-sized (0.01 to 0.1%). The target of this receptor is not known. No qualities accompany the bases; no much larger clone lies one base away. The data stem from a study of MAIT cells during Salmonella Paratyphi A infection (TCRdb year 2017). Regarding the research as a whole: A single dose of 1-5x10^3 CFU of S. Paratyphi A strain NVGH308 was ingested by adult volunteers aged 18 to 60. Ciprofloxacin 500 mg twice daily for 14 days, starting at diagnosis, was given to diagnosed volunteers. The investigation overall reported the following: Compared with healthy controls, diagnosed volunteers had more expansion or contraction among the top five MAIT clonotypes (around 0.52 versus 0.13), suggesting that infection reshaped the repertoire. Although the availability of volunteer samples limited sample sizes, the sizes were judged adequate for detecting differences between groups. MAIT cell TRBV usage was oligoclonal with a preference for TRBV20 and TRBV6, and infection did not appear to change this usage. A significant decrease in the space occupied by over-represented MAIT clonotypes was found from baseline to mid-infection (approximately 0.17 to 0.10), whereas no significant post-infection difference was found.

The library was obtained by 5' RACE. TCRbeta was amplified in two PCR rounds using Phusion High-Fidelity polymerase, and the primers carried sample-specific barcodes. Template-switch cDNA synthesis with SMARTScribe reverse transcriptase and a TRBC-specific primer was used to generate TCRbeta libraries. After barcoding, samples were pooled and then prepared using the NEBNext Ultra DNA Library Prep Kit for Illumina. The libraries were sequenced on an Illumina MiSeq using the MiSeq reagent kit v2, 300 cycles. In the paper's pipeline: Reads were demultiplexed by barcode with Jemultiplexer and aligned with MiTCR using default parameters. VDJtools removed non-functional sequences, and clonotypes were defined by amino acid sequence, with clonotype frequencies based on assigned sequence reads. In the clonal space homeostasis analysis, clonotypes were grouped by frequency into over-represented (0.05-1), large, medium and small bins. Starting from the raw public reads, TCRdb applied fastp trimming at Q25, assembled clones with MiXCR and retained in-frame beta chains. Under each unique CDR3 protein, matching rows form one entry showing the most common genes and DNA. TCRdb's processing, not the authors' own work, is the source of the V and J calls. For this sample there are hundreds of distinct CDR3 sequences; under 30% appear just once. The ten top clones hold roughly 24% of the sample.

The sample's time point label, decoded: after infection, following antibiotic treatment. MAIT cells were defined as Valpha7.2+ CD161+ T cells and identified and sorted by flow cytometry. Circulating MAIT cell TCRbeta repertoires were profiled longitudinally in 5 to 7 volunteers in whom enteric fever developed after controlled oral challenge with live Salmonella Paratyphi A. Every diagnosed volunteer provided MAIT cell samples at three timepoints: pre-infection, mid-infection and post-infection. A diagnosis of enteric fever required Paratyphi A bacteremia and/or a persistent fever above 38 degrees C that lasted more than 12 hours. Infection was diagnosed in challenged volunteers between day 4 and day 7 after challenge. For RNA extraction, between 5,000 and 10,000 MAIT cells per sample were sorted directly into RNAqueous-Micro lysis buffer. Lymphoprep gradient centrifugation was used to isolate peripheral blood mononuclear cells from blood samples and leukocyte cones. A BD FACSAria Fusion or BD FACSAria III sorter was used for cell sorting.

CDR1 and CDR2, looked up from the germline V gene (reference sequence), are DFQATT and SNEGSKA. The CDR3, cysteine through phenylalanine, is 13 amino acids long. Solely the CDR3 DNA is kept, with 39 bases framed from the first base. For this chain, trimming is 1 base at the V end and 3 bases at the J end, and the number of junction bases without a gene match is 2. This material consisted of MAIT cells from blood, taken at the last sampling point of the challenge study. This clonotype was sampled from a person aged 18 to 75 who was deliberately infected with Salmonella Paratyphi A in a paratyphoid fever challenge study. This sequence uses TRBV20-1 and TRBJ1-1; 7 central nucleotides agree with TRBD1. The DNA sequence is TGCAGTGCTAGAGGGCAGGGGGACACTGAAGCTTTCTTT. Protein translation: CSARGQGDTEAFF.